The entry that follows covers one T cell receptor beta chain sequence. The specificity of this receptor is unknown. Base qualities are missing; no much larger clone stands one base away. The germline V gene provides CDR1 SNHLY and CDR2 FYNNEI. Trimming takes 7 bases from V and 8 bases from J, and the germline ends sit 9 bases apart. Counted from cysteine to phenylalanine, this CDR3 has 11 amino acids. The only DNA kept is the CDR3, 33 bases in frame from the first base. Libraries came from the immunoSEQ multiplex PCR assay. In most patients, genomic DNA was isolated using the Qiagen DNeasy Blood and Tissue Kit and sent frozen to Adaptive Biotechnologies for TCR sequencing. Adaptive Biotechnologies carried out high-throughput TCR-beta CDR3 sequencing of genomic DNA for most patients. The study's processing was this. Adaptive's ImmunoSEQ software was the source of the TCR sequencing data for about 20 patients, while a few other patients were processed with MiXCR and VDJtools. To correct CD4 versus CD8 sorting errors, any sequence found in both subsets at a frequency ratio below 5:1 was removed. Because the origin of CDR3 nucleotide sequences shared between donor and recipient could not be assigned, those sequences were removed. To be classed as alloreactive, a clone needed at least 2-fold expansion over unstimulated cells and a minimum CFSE-low frequency of 0.002% (template counts) or 0.001% (read counts). A clone was considered mappable if detected in the sequenced pre-transplant spleen, lymph node, or MLR CFSE-low populations of the donor or recipient. Cumulative frequency of alloreactive clones was calculated as a percentage of all sequences weighted by copy number. TCRdb stores this immuneACCESS table with in-frame sequences only. Part of the clones is absent; in the studies checked, under half of the shortfall reflects unresolved V genes, and no reason is known for the rest. V, J and clone size were drawn from that table, and D and trimming were deduced from the DNA. This sample lists fewer than 95,000 clones; about 94% were detected once. The ten largest make up roughly 0.2% of the sample.

The data are from a study of graft-versus-host responses after intestinal transplantation (dated by TCRdb to the early 2020s). Regarding the research as a whole: Multivisceral, liver-intestinal, or isolated intestinal transplants were received by the recipients. Anti-thymocyte globulin induction was given to all recipients, followed by maintenance tacrolimus and steroids for 3 to 4 years. Bulk TCR-beta CDR3 sequencing was used to track graft-versus-host and host-versus-graft alloreactive T cell clones in the graft, circulation and bone marrow after intestinal transplantation. To identify alloreactive clones, pre-transplant mixed lymphocyte reaction products were sequenced and then compared with unstimulated pre-transplant donor and recipient T cells. A cohort of more than 20 intestinal transplant recipients, including one retransplant, was enrolled, and a few patients lacking pretransplant specimens were excluded. A peak of at least 4% donor T cells among recipient peripheral blood mononuclear cells was the definition used for donor T cell macrochimerism. Samples from a few later patients were sequenced in-house on an Illumina MiSeq with MiXCR processing rather than by the commercial service. Overall study results and their limits: The conclusions were limited by the relatively low number and heterogeneity of the intestinal transplant patients. Early after transplant, peak levels of circulating GvH clones were associated with declines in HvG clones. In the allografts of patients with donor T cell macrochimerism, GvH to HvG T cell clonal ratios were high. GvH clones were detected in recipient bone marrow, and some of these GvH clones were observed earlier in ileal mucosa or blood, consistent with an intestinal mucosal origin.

The sample's time point, from its label and the paper: cells obtained before transplantation from donor or recipient. CD3+CD4+ and CD3+CD8+ populations were FACS-sorted from unstimulated pre-transplant donor and recipient cells taken from spleen or lymph nodes. This receptor chain uses TRBV2 and TRBJ2-4; confidence is insufficient to name the D gene. The sequence was obtained from a human donor who was the organ donor for an intestinal transplant. The sequences come from unstimulated CD4+ T cells sorted from spleen or lymph node cells, collected before transplant. The DNA reads TGTGCCAGCAAGGTTGGGGACATTCAGTACTTC. The translation is CASKVGDIQYF.